The clone carrying this T cell receptor (beta chain) came up once. With 5 bases clipped from V and 7 bases from J, the junction kept 13 bases outside the gene matches. Germline values: CDR1 SEHNR, CDR2 FQNEAQ (reference sequence). The CDR3 has 18 residues. Libraries were prepared by immunoSEQ multiplex PCR; TCRdb keeps only in-frame clonotypes and omits some of them. The sample contains about 110,000 clones, roughly 82% of which appear only once. These data are taken from a study of blood T cell repertoires in COVID-19. The sequencing sample was made of peripheral blood. The chain recombines TRBV7-9 with TRBJ2-1; TRBD2 matches 14 bases. The receptor was isolated from a woman between 55 and 75 years old with acute or convalescent COVID-19. The CDR3 sequence is CASSDPRVGTSGGNEQFF. Written as DNA, the CDR3 is TGTGCCAGCAGCGACCCACGGGTTGGGACTAGCGGGGGTAATGAGCAGTTCTTC.